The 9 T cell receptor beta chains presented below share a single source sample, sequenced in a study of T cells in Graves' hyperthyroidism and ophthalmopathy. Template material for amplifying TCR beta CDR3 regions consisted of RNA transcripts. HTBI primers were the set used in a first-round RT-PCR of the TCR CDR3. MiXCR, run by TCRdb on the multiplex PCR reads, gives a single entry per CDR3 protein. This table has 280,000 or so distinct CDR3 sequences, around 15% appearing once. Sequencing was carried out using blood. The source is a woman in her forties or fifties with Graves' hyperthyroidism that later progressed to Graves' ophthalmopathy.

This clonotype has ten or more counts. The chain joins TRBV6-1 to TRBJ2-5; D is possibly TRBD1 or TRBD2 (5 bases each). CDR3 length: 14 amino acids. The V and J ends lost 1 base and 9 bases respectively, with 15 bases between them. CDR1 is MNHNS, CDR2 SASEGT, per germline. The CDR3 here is CASSEGDERPSQYF. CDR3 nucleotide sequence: TGTGCCAGCAGTGAAGGGGACGAGCGGCCGTCCCAGTACTTC.

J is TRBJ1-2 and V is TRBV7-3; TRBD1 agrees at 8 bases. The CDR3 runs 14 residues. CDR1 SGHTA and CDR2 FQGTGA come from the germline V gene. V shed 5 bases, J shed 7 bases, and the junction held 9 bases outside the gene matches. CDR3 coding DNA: TGTGCCAGCAGCCCTGACAGGGGTAGGAGTGGCTACACCTTC. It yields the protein CASSPDRGRSGYTF.

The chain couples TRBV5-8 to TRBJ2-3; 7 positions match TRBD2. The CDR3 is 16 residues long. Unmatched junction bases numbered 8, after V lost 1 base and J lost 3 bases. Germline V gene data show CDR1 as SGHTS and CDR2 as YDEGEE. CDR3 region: CASSLSLAVITDTQYF. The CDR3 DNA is TGTGCCAGCAGCTTGAGCCTAGCGGTGATAACAGATACGCAGTATTTT.

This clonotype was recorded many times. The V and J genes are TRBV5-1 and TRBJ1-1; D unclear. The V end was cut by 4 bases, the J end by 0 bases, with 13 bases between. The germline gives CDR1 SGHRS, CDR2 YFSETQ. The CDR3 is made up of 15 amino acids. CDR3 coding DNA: TGCGCCAGCAGCATTAGCACAGCATTGAACACTGAAGCTTTCTTT. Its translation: CASSISTALNTEAFF.

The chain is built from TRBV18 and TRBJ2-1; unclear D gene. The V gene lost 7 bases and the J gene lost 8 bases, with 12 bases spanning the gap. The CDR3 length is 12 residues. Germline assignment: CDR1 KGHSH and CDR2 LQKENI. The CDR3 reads CASYVLRDEQFF. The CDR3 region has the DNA TGTGCCAGCTACGTACTCCGGGATGAGCAGTTCTTC.

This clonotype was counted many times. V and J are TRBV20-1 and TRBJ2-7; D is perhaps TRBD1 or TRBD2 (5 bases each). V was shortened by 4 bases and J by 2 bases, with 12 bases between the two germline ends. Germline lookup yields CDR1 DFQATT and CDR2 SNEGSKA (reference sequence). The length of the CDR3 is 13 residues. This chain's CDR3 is CSANPRGTYEQYF. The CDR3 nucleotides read TGCAGTGCTAACCCCCGGGGCACCTACGAGCAGTACTTC.

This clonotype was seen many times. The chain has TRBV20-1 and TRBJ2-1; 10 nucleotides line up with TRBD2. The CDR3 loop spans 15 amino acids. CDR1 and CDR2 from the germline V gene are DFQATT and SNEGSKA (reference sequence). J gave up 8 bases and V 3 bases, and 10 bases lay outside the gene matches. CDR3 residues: CSARVLASGSDEQFF. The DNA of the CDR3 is TGCAGTGCTAGGGTCCTAGCTAGCGGGAGCGATGAGCAGTTCTTC.

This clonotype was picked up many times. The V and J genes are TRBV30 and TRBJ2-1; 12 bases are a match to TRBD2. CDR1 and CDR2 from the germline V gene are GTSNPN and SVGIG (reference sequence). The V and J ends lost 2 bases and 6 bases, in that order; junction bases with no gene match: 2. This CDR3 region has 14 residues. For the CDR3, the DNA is TGTGCCTGGAGTCTAGCGGGAGGGATCAATGAGCAGTTCTTC. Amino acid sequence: CAWSLAGGINEQFF.

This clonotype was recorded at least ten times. DNA for the CDR3: TGTGCCAGCAGCCCCAACCGGGACCCCTTCAATGAGCAGTTCTTC. This codes for CASSPNRDPFNEQFF. The rearrangement uses TRBV7-8 and TRBJ2-1, with D perhaps being TRBD1 or TRBD2 (5 bases each). V was trimmed by 5 bases and J by 6 bases, leaving 17 bases between them. The V gene's germline CDR1 is SGHVS and CDR2 FQNEAQ. This CDR3 is 15 amino acids long. Combining the CDR3 with reference TRBV7-8 and TRBJ2-1 gives the whole variable domain GAGVSQSPRYKVAKRGQDVALRCDPISGHVSLFWYQQALGQGPEFLTYFQNEAQLDKSGLPSDRFFAERPEGSVSTLKIQRTQQEDSAVYLCASSPNRDPFNEQFFGPGTRLTVL.